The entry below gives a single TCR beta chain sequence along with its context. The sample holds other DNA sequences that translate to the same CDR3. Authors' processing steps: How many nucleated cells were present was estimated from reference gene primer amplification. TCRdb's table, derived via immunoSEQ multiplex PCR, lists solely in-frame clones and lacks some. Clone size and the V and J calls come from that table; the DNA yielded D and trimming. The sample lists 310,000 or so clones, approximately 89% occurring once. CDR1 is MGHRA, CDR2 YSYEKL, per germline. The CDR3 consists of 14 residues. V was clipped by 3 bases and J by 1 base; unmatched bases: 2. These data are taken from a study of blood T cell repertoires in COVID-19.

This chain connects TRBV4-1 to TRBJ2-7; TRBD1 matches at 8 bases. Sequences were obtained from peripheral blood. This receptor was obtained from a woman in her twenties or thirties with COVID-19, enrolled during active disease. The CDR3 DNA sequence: TGCGCCAGCAGCCAGAGACAGGGGTCCTACGAGCAGTACTTC. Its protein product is CASSQRQGSYEQYF.